The sequence of this T cell receptor (beta chain) was determined in a study of T cell repertoires in cytomegalovirus infection. In the study overall: Used in the study were CMV epitopes, some recently identified and HLA-C-restricted, others well-studied and HLA-B-restricted. Indicated by public TCR beta signatures were CMV infection and matching HLA type.

TCRdb processed the reads anew with MiXCR; each CDR3 protein has one entry. The data show about 920,000 distinct CDR3 sequences, less than 40% seen once. This clonotype came up a few times. Its specificity is unknown. Study findings and constraints: CMV-specific HLA-C-restricted TCR beta clonotypes dominated the ex vivo response. Totalled public TCR beta family frequency picked out people who carried CMV plus the relevant HLA.

Here the sequenced sample was cultured CD8+ T cells from PBMCs, taken from culture after CMV antigen stimulation. The receptor's source is a human donor in good health (CMV status not recorded). Some clones in this sample may be carry-over from other donors' samples.

In nucleotides, the CDR3 is TGTGCCAGCAGCGGGGCGGGGGTCCATGAGCAGTTCTTC. Translation gives CASSGAGVHEQFF. The V and J genes are TRBV7-3 and TRBJ2-1; TRBD2 matches 7 bases. From germline, CDR1 is SGHTA and CDR2 FQGTGA. The CDR3 has 13 amino acids. V dropped 5 bases and J dropped 8; count of bases not matched to a gene: 6.